The clone carrying this T cell receptor (beta chain) was seen only a few times. Regarding time point: persistent/refractory GD, antithyroid drugs over 5 years with positive TRAb. RNA from PBMCs was the source of the TCR library. The data belong to a study of regulatory T cells in long-lasting Graves disease. V was trimmed by 2 bases and J by 5 bases, leaving 12 bases between them. CDR1 and CDR2 (germline): GTSNPN, SVGIG (reference sequence). This CDR3 has 13 amino acids. Both iRepertoire HTBI primers and Arm-PCR of CDR3 regions were used to build the TCR beta libraries. TCRdb ran MiXCR on the multiplex PCR reads and lists one entry per CDR3 protein. This repertoire shows 300,000 to 400,000 distinct CDR3 sequences, 20% found once; its top ten account for 25% to 30%.

V usage is TRBV30 and J usage is TRBJ1-2, with D maybe TRBD1 (5 bases). The clonotype originates from a female donor with Graves disease. The sample here was peripheral blood mononuclear cells (PBMCs), taken when the disease was refractory, from a patient treated with antithyroid drugs. CDR3 nucleotides: TGTGCCTGGAGTAAAGGGGCCCGGTATGGCTACACCTTC. Translating it yields CAWSKGARYGYTF. Supplemented by reference TRBV30 and TRBJ1-2, the full variable domain reads SQTIHQWPATLVQPVGSPLSLECTVEGTSNPNLYWYRQAAGRGLQLLFYSVGIGQISSEVPQNLSASRPQDRQFILSSKKLLLSDSGFYLCAWSKGARYGYTFGSGTRLTVV.